Below are 11 T cell receptor beta chains sequenced from a single sample in a study of cytomegalovirus exposure and HLA in healthy donors. PCR primers comprised 60 Vbeta and 13 Jbeta primers. Generated by immunoSEQ multiplex PCR, the TCRdb table keeps only in-frame clones and is missing some. This table has around 130,000 clones, 77% appearing once. The sample taken for sequencing was PBMCs. These receptors all come from a man aged 18 to 29 in good health and CMV-seropositive.

This clone was observed a few times. V usage is TRBV4-2 and J usage is TRBJ2-2, with 7 bases aligning to TRBD1. Germline values: CDR1 LGHNA, CDR2 YNFKEQ. The CDR3 runs to 16 residues. The junction had 5 bases not matched to a gene; V was cut back by 3 bases and J by 1 base. The CDR3 sequence: CASSHDRDMNTGELFF. Written as DNA, the CDR3 is TGTGCCAGCAGCCATGACAGGGATATGAACACCGGGGAGCTGTTTTTT.

This sequence joins TRBV10-3 and TRBJ2-7; 9 bases match TRBD1. The CDR3 is 14 amino acids. The germline V gene encodes CDR1 ENHRY and CDR2 SYGVKD. The V segment lost 2 bases and the J segment 6 bases; nucleotides outside the gene matches: 5. CDR3 residues: CAISERDRVSEQYF. The CDR3 DNA follows: TGTGCCATCAGTGAGAGGGACAGGGTTAGCGAGCAGTACTTC.

The genes are TRBV5-1 and TRBJ1-1, with D possibly being TRBD1 (6 bases). Germline V gene sequence: CDR1 SGHRS, CDR2 YFSETQ. Trimming took 3 bases from V and 3 from J, leaving 12 bases between them. The length of the CDR3 is 14 residues. DNA for the CDR3: TGCGCCAGCAGCTGGGCGGGGGCGGACACTGAAGCTTTCTTT. It translates to CASSWAGADTEAFF.

The gene calls are TRBV5-8 and TRBJ1-2; TRBD1 matches 10 bases. This CDR3 spans 16 amino acids. Germline V gene data show CDR1 as SGHTS and CDR2 as YDEGEE. Trimming cost V 3 bases and J 5 bases; bases outside gene matches: 10. CDR3 sequence (DNA): TGTGCCAGCAGCTCTAACCCGGGACAGGGGATGTATGGCTACACCTTC. It yields the protein CASSSNPGQGMYGYTF.

As to this clone: At the DNA level, this CDR3 is encoded by other sequences in the same sample as well. This chain uses TRBV27 with TRBJ1-1, with D tentatively TRBD1 (5 bases). V was pared by 5 bases and J by 4 bases, with 14 bases between. The CDR3 extends over 14 amino acids. Germline values: CDR1 MNHEY, CDR2 SMNVEV (reference sequence). CDR3 sequence reads: CASSPQGLSTEAFF. CDR3 nucleotide sequence: TGTGCCAGCAGTCCCCAGGGTTTGAGCACTGAAGCTTTCTTT.

The rearrangement joins TRBV15 to TRBJ1-4; possible D gene TRBD1, 6 bases. V was clipped by 6 bases and J by 8 bases, with 13 bases between them. The CDR3 totals 13 residues. CDR1 is LNHNV and CDR2 is YYDKDF in the germline V gene (reference sequence). CDR3 loop: CATRGDTGEKLFF. The CDR3 DNA follows: TGTGCCACCAGGGGGGACACCGGGGAAAAACTGTTTTTT.

The chain employs TRBV9 and TRBJ2-5; D possibly corresponds to TRBD1 (6 bases). Germline V CDR1 and CDR2: SGDLS, YYNGEE. The CDR3 has 15 amino acids. V lost 1 base and J lost 2, with 12 bases in between. CDR3 residues: CASSVIVGQQETQYF. The CDR3, as DNA: TGTGCCAGCAGCGTAATTGTAGGACAGCAAGAGACCCAGTACTTC.

This clone appeared a single time. The V call is TRBV7-9, the J call TRBJ2-5, with a tentative D call TRBD2 (6 bases). CDR3 size: 13 residues. Germline V gene lookup returns CDR1 SEHNR and CDR2 FQNEAQ (reference sequence). Trimming shortened V by 5 bases and J by 10 bases, and 17 bases separated the two germline ends. This CDR3 is CASSLDGLEGQYF. In DNA form, the CDR3 reads TGTGCCAGCAGCCTGGACGGCCTGGAGGGCCAGTACTTC.

V and J are TRBV6-5 and TRBJ1-6, with TRBD1 as a possible D gene (5 bases). Looked up from germline, CDR1 is MNHEY and CDR2 is SVGAGI. CDR3 size: 15 residues. V was trimmed by 6 bases and J by 4 bases, leaving 13 bases between them. In DNA, the CDR3 is TGTGCCAGCAGCCCCCGACAGATTTATAATTCACCCCTCCACTTT. Encoded protein: CASSPRQIYNSPLHF.

The chain joins TRBV9 to TRBJ2-5, with 7 nucleotides matching TRBD2. The CDR3 extends over 16 amino acids. The germline CDR1 and CDR2 sequences are SGDLS and YYNGEE. V dropped 3 bases and J dropped 4; count of bases not matched to a gene: 12. The CDR3 nucleotides read TGTGCCAGCAGCGGCGGCCTGGGACTACTTCGAGAGACCCAGTACTTC. The encoded protein is CASSGGLGLLRETQYF.

This clone was seen only a few times. The rearrangement uses TRBV19 and TRBJ2-7; D possibly corresponds to TRBD1 (5 bases). Germline V CDR1 and CDR2: LNHDA, SQIVND (reference sequence). Trimming left V 7 bases short and J 0 bases short, with 19 bases between. The CDR3 totals 16 residues. The CDR3: CASTPWGGQSSYEQYF. CDR3 nucleotides: TGTGCCAGTACCCCTTGGGGCGGCCAGAGCTCCTACGAGCAGTACTTC.